These 10 T cell receptor beta chains originate from one sample sequenced in a study of shared clonotypes between healthy human individuals. Here immunoSEQ multiplex PCR was the method, and the copy in TCRdb shows in-frame clones only, minus some. The sample consists of about 2.4 million clones, approximately 93% of them appearing once. Sequenced: naive CD4+ T cells from PBMCs. Subset defined: CD45RA+ positively selected. These receptors all stem from a man between 18 and 29 years old in good health. Some clones in this sample may be carry-over from other donors' samples.

The chain couples TRBV11-1 to TRBJ2-1; D uncertain. This CDR3 is built from 15 residues. Germline CDR1 SGHAT, CDR2 FQDESV (reference sequence). Deletions cut 5 bases from V and 7 bases from J, with 18 bases between. The CDR3 nucleotides read TGTGCCAGCAGCCCAGTTGGAAGCTTTAGGAATGAGCAGTTCTTC. Translating gives CASSPVGSFRNEQFF. The variable domain in full, with the rest retrieved from reference TRBV11-1 and TRBJ2-1, is EAEVAQSPRYKITEKSQAVAFWCDPISGHATLYWYRQILGQGPELLVQFQDESVVDDSQLPKDRFSAERLKGVDSTLKIQPAELGDSAMYLCASSPVGSFRNEQFFGPGTRLTVL.

The rearrangement uses TRBV28 and TRBJ2-7, with TRBD2 matching over 8 bases. V lost 7 bases and J lost 3; bases outside the gene matches: 8. Germline assignment: CDR1 MDHEN and CDR2 SYDVKM. CDR3 length: 14 amino acids. The chain's CDR3 is CASTSSGSNYEQYF. The CDR3 DNA is TGTGCCAGCACCTCCAGCGGGAGTAACTACGAGCAGTACTTC.

V and J are TRBV28 and TRBJ2-7; D tentatively fits TRBD1 or TRBD2 (5 bases each). Trimming removed 7 bases from V and 5 bases from J, with 15 bases in between. CDR1 and CDR2 (germline): MDHEN, SYDVKM. The CDR3 totals 13 residues. CDR3 DNA sequence: TGTGCCAGCATCGACCGGGGCGCCCACGAGCAGTACTTC. Its translation is CASIDRGAHEQYF. Variable domain in full (rest from reference TRBV28 and TRBJ2-7): DVKVTQSSRYLVKRTGEKVFLECVQDMDHENMFWYRQDPGLGLRLIYFSYDVKMKEKGDIPEGYSVSREKKERFSLILESASTNQTSMYLCASIDRGAHEQYFGPGTRLTVT.

The count of this clone is one. The V and J genes are TRBV6-1 and TRBJ1-5; the D gene is possibly TRBD1 (6 bases). V lost 4 bases, J lost 2 bases, and 15 bases lay in between. The CDR3 has 16 residues. Germline V gene sequence: CDR1 MNHNS, CDR2 SASEGT. CDR3 DNA: TGTGCCAGCAGTGCCTGGGGGGCGACGGGCAATCAGCCCCAGCATTTT. Translated: CASSAWGATGNQPQHF.

Comment on this clone: Different DNA sequences within this sample yield the same CDR3. The chain is built from TRBV18 and TRBJ1-3, with D unresolved. V shed 2 bases and J shed 4 bases, with 6 bases lying between them. CDR1 is KGHSH and CDR2 is LQKENI in the germline V gene. The CDR3 contains 13 residues. The CDR3, as DNA: TGTGCCAGCTCACCAGGGCCCGGAAACACCATATATTTT. This encodes CASSPGPGNTIYF. Full variable domain (missing parts from reference TRBV18 and TRBJ1-3): NAGVMQNPRHLVRRRGQEARLRCSPMKGHSHVYWYRQLPEEGLKFMVYLQKENIIDESGMPKERFSAEFPKEGPSILRIQQVVRGDSAAYFCASSPGPGNTIYFGEGSWLTVV.

This chain uses TRBV29-1 with TRBJ2-5; either TRBD1 or TRBD2 may supply D (5 bases each). CDR1 and CDR2 (germline): SQVTM, ANQGSEA. V was pared by 7 bases and J by 2 bases, with 23 bases between. The CDR3 is made up of 16 amino acids. DNA of the CDR3: TGCAGCGCCGGGACCCTAACAGTAACGGCTCAAGAGACCCAGTACTTC. Translation gives CSAGTLTVTAQETQYF.

The rearrangement uses TRBV14 and TRBJ2-7; 12 bases map to TRBD2. In germline, CDR1 is SGHDN, CDR2 FVKESK. The CDR3 has 17 residues. V was pared by 3 bases and J by 0 bases, with 6 bases of the junction left unmatched. The CDR3 spells CASSHFGTSGPSYEQYF. The CDR3 DNA reads as TGTGCCAGCAGCCACTTTGGGACTAGCGGGCCCTCCTACGAGCAGTACTTC. The entire variable domain, with the rest obtained from reference TRBV14 and TRBJ2-7, is as follows: EAGVTQFPSHSVIEKGQTVTLRCDPISGHDNLYWYRRVMGKEIKFLLHFVKESKQDESGMPNNRFLAERTGGTYSTLKVQPAELEDSGVYFCASSHFGTSGPSYEQYFGPGTRLTVT.

This chain links TRBV5-1 with TRBJ1-2; 8 nucleotides match TRBD1. V shed 0 bases and J 8 bases; nucleotides not matched to a gene: 6. CDR3 size: 14 residues. CDR1 and CDR2 (germline): SGHRS, YFSETQ. The CDR3 DNA sequence: TGCGCCAGCAGCTTGGGGACAGGGCCCTACGGCTACACCTTC. It codes for CASSLGTGPYGYTF.

This rearrangement joins TRBV9 to TRBJ2-3, with D perhaps matching TRBD2 (6 bases). The CDR3 length is 16 residues. Germline CDR1 is SGDLS and CDR2 is YYNGEE. Deletions cut 0 bases from V and 1 base from J, with 12 bases between. In DNA, the CDR3 is TGTGCCAGCAGCGTAGATCTGGGAGGCGGCACAGATACGCAGTATTTT. Its protein product is CASSVDLGGGTDTQYF.

CDR3 DNA sequence: TGTGCCACCAGCAGGGAATACAGGGGTAAAATCGCAGATACGCAGTATTTT. Residues: CATSREYRGKIADTQYF. The chain joins TRBV15 to TRBJ2-3, with 7 bases fitting TRBD1. CDR1 and CDR2 (germline): LNHNV, YYDKDF (reference sequence). This CDR3 comprises 17 residues. V lost 3 bases and J lost 4; bases outside the gene matches: 13.